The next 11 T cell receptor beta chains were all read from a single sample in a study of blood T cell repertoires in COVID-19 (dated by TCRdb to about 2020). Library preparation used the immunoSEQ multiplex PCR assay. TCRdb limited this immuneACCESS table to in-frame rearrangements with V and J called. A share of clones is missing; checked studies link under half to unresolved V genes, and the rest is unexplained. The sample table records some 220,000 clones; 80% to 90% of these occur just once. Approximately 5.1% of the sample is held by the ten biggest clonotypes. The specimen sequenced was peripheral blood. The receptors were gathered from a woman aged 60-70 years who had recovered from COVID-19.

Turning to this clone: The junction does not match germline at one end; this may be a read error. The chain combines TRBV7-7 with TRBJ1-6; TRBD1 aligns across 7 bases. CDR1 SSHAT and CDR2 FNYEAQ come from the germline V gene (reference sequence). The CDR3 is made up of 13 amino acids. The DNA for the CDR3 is TGTGCTAGCAGTTCTGACAGGGATTCACCCCTCCACTTT. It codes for CASSSDRDSPLHF.

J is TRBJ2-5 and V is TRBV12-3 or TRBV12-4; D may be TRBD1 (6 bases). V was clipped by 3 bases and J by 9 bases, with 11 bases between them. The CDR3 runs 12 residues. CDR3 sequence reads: CASSLGAMAQYF. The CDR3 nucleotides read TGTGCCAGCAGTTTGGGGGCGATGGCCCAGTACTTC.

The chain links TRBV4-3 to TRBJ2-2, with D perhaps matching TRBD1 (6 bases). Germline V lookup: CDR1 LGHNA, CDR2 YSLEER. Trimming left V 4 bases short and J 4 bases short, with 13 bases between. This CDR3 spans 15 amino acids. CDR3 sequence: CASSRVQGITGELFF. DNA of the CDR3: TGCGCCAGCAGCCGCGTCCAGGGGATCACCGGGGAGCTGTTTTTT.

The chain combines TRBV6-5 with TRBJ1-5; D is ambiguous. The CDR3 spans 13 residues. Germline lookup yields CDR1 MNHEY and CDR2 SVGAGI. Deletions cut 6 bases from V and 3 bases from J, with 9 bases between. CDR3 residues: CASRQEFNQPQHF. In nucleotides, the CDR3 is TGTGCCAGCAGGCAGGAATTCAATCAGCCCCAGCATTTT.

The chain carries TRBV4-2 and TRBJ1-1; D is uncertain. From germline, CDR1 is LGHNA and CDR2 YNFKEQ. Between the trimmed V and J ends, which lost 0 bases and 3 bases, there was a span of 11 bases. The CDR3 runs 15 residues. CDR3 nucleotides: TGTGCCAGCAGCCAAGATTCGGGGTCGGACACTGAAGCTTTCTTT. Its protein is CASSQDSGSDTEAFF.

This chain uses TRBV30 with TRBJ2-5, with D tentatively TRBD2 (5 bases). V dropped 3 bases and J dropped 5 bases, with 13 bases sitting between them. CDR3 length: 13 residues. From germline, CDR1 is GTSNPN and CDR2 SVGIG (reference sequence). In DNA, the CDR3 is TGTGCCTGGAGCGGAGGATCTTGGGAGACCCAGTACTTC. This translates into CAWSGGSWETQYF. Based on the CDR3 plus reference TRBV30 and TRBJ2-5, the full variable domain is SQTIHQWPATLVQPVGSPLSLECTVEGTSNPNLYWYRQAAGRGLQLLFYSVGIGQISSEVPQNLSASRPQDRQFILSSKKLLLSDSGFYLCAWSGGSWETQYFGPGTRLLVL.

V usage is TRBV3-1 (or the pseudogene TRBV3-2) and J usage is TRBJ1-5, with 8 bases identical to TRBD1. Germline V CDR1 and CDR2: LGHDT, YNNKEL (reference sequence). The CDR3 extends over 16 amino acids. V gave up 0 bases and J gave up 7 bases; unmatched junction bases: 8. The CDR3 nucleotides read TGTGCCAGCAGCCAAGATTATAGGACAGGGAGGCAGCCCCAGCATTTT. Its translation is CASSQDYRTGRQPQHF.

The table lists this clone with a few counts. This CDR3 reads CASRLTGFMYNEQFF. In DNA form, the CDR3 reads TGTGCCAGCAGGTTGACAGGGTTTATGTACAATGAGCAGTTCTTC. The rearrangement uses TRBV5-4 and TRBJ2-1, with 7 positions matching TRBD1. Germline V gene sequence: CDR1 SGHNT, CDR2 YYREEE (reference sequence). Losses at the gene ends were 5 bases for V and 4 bases for J; bases not matched to a gene: 9. The CDR3 loop spans 15 amino acids.

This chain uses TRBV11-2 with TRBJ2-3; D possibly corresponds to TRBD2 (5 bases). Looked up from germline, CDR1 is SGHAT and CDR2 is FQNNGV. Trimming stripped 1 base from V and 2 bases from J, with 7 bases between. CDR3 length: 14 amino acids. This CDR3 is CASSLGGFTDTQYF. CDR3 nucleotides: TGTGCCAGCAGCTTAGGAGGGTTCACAGATACGCAGTATTTT.

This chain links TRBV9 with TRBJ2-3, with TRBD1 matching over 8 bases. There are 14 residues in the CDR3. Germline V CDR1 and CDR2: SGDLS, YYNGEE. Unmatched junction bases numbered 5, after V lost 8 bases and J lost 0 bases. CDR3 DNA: TGTGCCAGTGGGCAGGGGGCAAGCACAGATACGCAGTATTTT. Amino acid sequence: CASGQGASTDTQYF.

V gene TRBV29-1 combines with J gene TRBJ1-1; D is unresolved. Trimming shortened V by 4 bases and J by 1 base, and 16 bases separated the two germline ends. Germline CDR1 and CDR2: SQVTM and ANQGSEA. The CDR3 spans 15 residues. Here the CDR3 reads CSVVVTGMENTEAFF. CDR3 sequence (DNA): TGCAGCGTTGTTGTTACGGGGATGGAGAACACTGAAGCTTTCTTT.